These 10 T cell receptor beta chains share one sample of origin, sequenced in a study of siplizumab effects on memory and regulatory T cells. The data were produced by immunoSEQ multiplex PCR, yet TCRdb's version contains in-frame clones alone and is incomplete. The top ten clones hold around 0.25% of a sample with just over 40,000 clones, around 89% of them seen once. The specimen sequenced was naive CD4+ T cells sorted from blood. These TCRs come from a human donor in good health.

The gene calls are TRBV27 and TRBJ2-7, with 7 bases identical to TRBD1. Germline V gives CDR1 MNHEY, CDR2 SMNVEV (reference sequence). The CDR3 covers 15 residues. V shed 5 bases and J 5 bases; nucleotides not matched to a gene: 12. In nucleotides, the CDR3 is TGTGCCAGCAGTAGACGCGACAGGGCTTTCGACGAGCAGTACTTC. It encodes CASSRRDRAFDEQYF.

The chain recombines TRBV13 with TRBJ2-7; tentatively, D is TRBD1 (6 bases). CDR3 length equals 15 residues. Trimming removed 3 bases at V and 3 bases at J, with 15 bases between. The germline V gene encodes CDR1 PRHDT and CDR2 FYEKMQ (reference sequence). CDR3 sequence: CASSFALGQNYEQYF. In DNA, the CDR3 is TGTGCCAGCAGCTTTGCGCTCGGACAGAACTACGAGCAGTACTTC.

This chain joins TRBV10-3 and TRBJ1-5, with 7 bases aligning to TRBD1. The CDR3 length is 13 residues. Germline V gene lookup returns CDR1 ENHRY and CDR2 SYGVKD. Trimming cost V 6 bases and J 5 bases; bases outside gene matches: 4. The chain's CDR3 is CAISQGGDQPQHF. CDR3 DNA sequence: TGTGCCATCAGCCAGGGGGGGGATCAGCCCCAGCATTTT.

The chain employs TRBV14 and TRBJ2-2, with TRBD2 as a possible D gene (6 bases). Germline assignment: CDR1 SGHDN and CDR2 FVKESK. The CDR3 consists of 14 residues. Deletions cut 3 bases from V and 5 bases from J, with 10 bases between. The CDR3 DNA reads TGTGCCAGCAGCCAGAACCGGGGGACCGGGGAGCTGTTTTTT. Translated, it gives CASSQNRGTGELFF. Based on the CDR3 plus reference TRBV14 and TRBJ2-2, the full variable domain is EAGVTQFPSHSVIEKGQTVTLRCDPISGHDNLYWYRRVMGKEIKFLLHFVKESKQDESGMPNNRFLAERTGGTYSTLKVQPAELEDSGVYFCASSQNRGTGELFFGEGSRLTVL.

V usage is TRBV7-9 and J usage is TRBJ2-4; D ambiguous. CDR1 and CDR2 from the germline V gene are SEHNR and FQNEAQ (reference sequence). With 1 base removed from V and 5 bases from J, the gap between germline ends came to 3 bases. The CDR3 loop spans 12 amino acids. The CDR3 DNA reads TGTGCCAGCAGCTTAGACGAAAACATTCAGTACTTC. Translating it yields CASSLDENIQYF.

V gene TRBV12-5 combines with J gene TRBJ2-7; the match to TRBD1 covers 7 bases. The CDR3 spans 14 residues. Losses at the gene ends were 7 bases for V and 3 bases for J; bases not matched to a gene: 9. The germline V gene encodes CDR1 LGHNT and CDR2 FRNRAP. CDR3: CASAKTGSSYEQYF. CDR3 nucleotides: TGTGCTAGTGCCAAGACAGGGTCTAGCTACGAGCAGTACTTC.

The rearrangement links TRBV6-5 to TRBJ2-3; 13 bases map to TRBD2. This CDR3 is built from 15 residues. Germline V gene lookup returns CDR1 MNHEY and CDR2 SVGAGI. With V trimmed by 6 bases and J by 7 bases, 7 bases remained unmatched. The chain's CDR3 is CASRRLAGGINTQYF. In nucleotides, the CDR3 is TGTGCCAGCAGGAGACTAGCGGGAGGTATTAATACGCAGTATTTT.

The chain is built from TRBV5-1 and TRBJ2-1, with D perhaps being TRBD1 or TRBD2 (5 bases each). Trimming stripped 2 bases from V and 5 bases from J, with 17 bases between. The CDR3 has 16 amino acids. Germline V gene lookup returns CDR1 SGHRS and CDR2 YFSETQ. This CDR3 is CASSLSGDLVHNEQFF. For the CDR3, the DNA is TGCGCCAGCAGCTTATCCGGGGACCTCGTCCACAATGAGCAGTTCTTC.

The chain uses TRBV11-2 and TRBJ2-1, with 15 bases identical to TRBD2. Germline CDR1 reads SGHAT; CDR2 reads FQNNGV. The CDR3 extends over 16 amino acids. V was clipped by 4 bases and J by 9 bases; unmatched bases: 7. CDR3 nucleotide sequence: TGTGCCAGCAGCTCCCCGGGACTAGCGGGAGGTCGTGAGCAGTTCTTC. Its translation is CASSSPGLAGGREQFF.

The rearrangement links TRBV27 to TRBJ1-6; D is perhaps TRBD1 (5 bases). Trimming removed 5 bases at V and 10 bases at J, with 21 bases between. This CDR3 is built from 16 residues. The V gene's germline CDR1 is MNHEY and CDR2 SMNVEV (reference sequence). For the CDR3, the DNA is TGTGCCAGCAGTGGGGCGGGGGGAGTGAAAAGATCACCCCTCCACTTT. It codes for CASSGAGGVKRSPLHF.